The next 9 T cell receptor beta chains were all read from a single sample in a study of blood T cell repertoires in COVID-19. Some clones are missing from TCRdb's copy, which holds only in-frame ones; the method was immunoSEQ multiplex PCR. The table has about 42,000 clones, around nine tenths seen once. Sequencing was performed on peripheral blood. These receptor sequences come from a man between 50 and 59 years old with active COVID-19.

This clone has more than one count but fewer than ten. This chain uses TRBV2 with TRBJ1-1; tentative D call: TRBD1 (6 bases). The CDR3 loop spans 14 amino acids. V gave up 6 bases and J gave up 4 bases, with 15 bases separating them. The germline gives CDR1 SNHLY, CDR2 FYNNEI. This CDR3 is CASRTQGEGTEAFF. DNA for the CDR3: TGTGCCAGCAGGACACAGGGAGAGGGCACTGAAGCTTTCTTT.

The gene calls are TRBV6-5 and TRBJ1-2; the match to TRBD1 covers 9 bases. The CDR3 runs 15 residues. Trimming cost V 7 bases and J 4 bases; bases outside gene matches: 10. From germline, CDR1 is MNHEY and CDR2 SVGAGI. The CDR3 protein is CASNTAGTGLYGYTF. In DNA form, the CDR3 reads TGTGCCAGCAATACGGCCGGGACAGGGCTCTATGGCTACACCTTC.

This chain connects TRBV19 to TRBJ2-1; 9 positions agree with TRBD1. CDR3 size: 16 residues. The V segment lost 6 bases and the J segment 3 bases; nucleotides outside the gene matches: 9. Germline-derived CDR1 and CDR2 are LNHDA and SQIVND (reference sequence). The DNA of the CDR3 is TGTGCCAGTAGGACAATCGGGACAGGGCGCTACAATGAGCAGTTCTTC. It codes for CASRTIGTGRYNEQFF.

The chain links TRBV28 to TRBJ2-1; weak D call: TRBD2 (5 bases). This CDR3 spans 15 amino acids. CDR1 and CDR2 from the germline V gene are MDHEN and SYDVKM. V lost 6 bases and J lost 5, with 17 bases in between. The CDR3 loop is CASSSTPGRNNEQFF. For the CDR3, the DNA is TGTGCCAGCAGCTCAACTCCGGGAAGAAACAATGAGCAGTTCTTC. The full variable domain, its missing parts supplied by reference TRBV28 and TRBJ2-1, is DVKVTQSSRYLVKRTGEKVFLECVQDMDHENMFWYRQDPGLGLRLIYFSYDVKMKEKGDIPEGYSVSREKKERFSLILESASTNQTSMYLCASSSTPGRNNEQFFGPGTRLTVL.

The rearrangement joins TRBV28 to TRBJ1-2; D uncertain. CDR3 length: 14 residues. The V gene's germline CDR1 is MDHEN and CDR2 SYDVKM. V lost 6 bases, J lost 7 bases, and 18 bases lay in between. In DNA form, the CDR3 reads TGTGCCAGCAGCACGGGAGGCAGAGTGCCTGGCTACACCTTC. This sequence encodes CASSTGGRVPGYTF.

With regard to this clone: This same CDR3 is encoded by further DNA sequences in the sample. The chain couples TRBV12-5 to TRBJ2-7; 7 positions agree with TRBD2. This CDR3 comprises 12 residues. Looked up from germline, CDR1 is LGHNT and CDR2 is FRNRAP. After removal of 6 bases from V and 6 bases from J, the junction contained 5 bases not matched to a gene. CDR3 sequence reads: CASGVGGGEQYF. CDR3 DNA: TGTGCTAGTGGAGTGGGGGGGGGCGAGCAGTACTTC.

This rearrangement joins TRBV29-1 to TRBJ2-5, with D possibly being TRBD1 (5 bases). The V gene's germline CDR1 is SQVTM and CDR2 ANQGSEA. The CDR3 totals 11 residues. Trimming cost V 4 bases and J 2 bases, with 5 bases left between them. CDR3: CSVGQQETQYF. The CDR3 nucleotides read TGCAGCGTTGGACAGCAAGAGACCCAGTACTTC.

J is TRBJ2-2 and V is TRBV2; TRBD1 might be the D (5 bases). Germline CDR1 is SNHLY and CDR2 is FYNNEI. Trimming left V 4 bases short and J 0 bases short, with 12 bases between. The CDR3 spans 16 residues. The CDR3 DNA is TGTGCCAGCAGTGTAGGACAACTCGCGAACACCGGGGAGCTGTTTTTT. Amino acid sequence: CASSVGQLANTGELFF.

The chain links TRBV9 to TRBJ2-5; 8 bases match TRBD2. CDR1 is SGDLS, CDR2 YYNGEE, per germline. The CDR3 consists of 17 residues. V was clipped by 0 bases and J by 2 bases; unmatched bases: 9. DNA of the CDR3: TGTGCCAGCAGCGTAGGGGGAGGAGCGGGAGCTCAAGAGACCCAGTACTTC. It yields the protein CASSVGGGAGAQETQYF.